This T cell receptor beta chain appears in the sequencing data of a study of T cell responses to AZD1222 COVID-19 vaccine. About the study: Pooling covered second doses at about 4 or about 12 weeks.

This table comes from immunoSEQ multiplex PCR, and its TCRdb copy is limited to in-frame clones, with some not included. The sample lists 150,000 or so clones, almost 95% occurring once. Germline assignment: CDR1 MNHEY and CDR2 SVGAGI. CDR3 length: 15 amino acids. The V and J ends lost 7 bases and 5 bases, in that order; junction bases with no gene match: 12. This clone was picked up one time. The clonotype comes from an adult in good health. This specimen was peripheral blood, taken on day 0 of AZD1222 vaccination. The V and J genes are TRBV6-5 and TRBJ2-5, with 8 bases aligning to TRBD2. The CDR3 coding sequence is TGTGCCAGCACCCACGGGCGGGGGGCCGGGGAGACCCAGTACTTC. The encoded protein is CASTHGRGAGETQYF.